The sequence of this T cell receptor beta chain was determined in a study of blood T cell repertoires in COVID-19. V was trimmed by 3 bases and J by 6 bases, leaving 8 bases between them. Looked up from germline, CDR1 is LGHDT and CDR2 is YNNKEL (reference sequence). This CDR3 is built from 12 residues. Assay used: immunoSEQ multiplex PCR; TCRdb lists only in-frame clones, some missing. The sample contains 45,000 to 55,000 clones, 89% of which appear only once. Sequenced: peripheral blood. This sequence originates from a woman older than 75 with acute or convalescent COVID-19. This chain connects TRBV3-1 (or the pseudogene TRBV3-2) to TRBJ1-2; D uncertain. The CDR3 loop reads CASSQGRDGYTF. The DNA of the CDR3 is TGTGCCAGCAGCCAGGGGAGAGATGGCTACACCTTC.